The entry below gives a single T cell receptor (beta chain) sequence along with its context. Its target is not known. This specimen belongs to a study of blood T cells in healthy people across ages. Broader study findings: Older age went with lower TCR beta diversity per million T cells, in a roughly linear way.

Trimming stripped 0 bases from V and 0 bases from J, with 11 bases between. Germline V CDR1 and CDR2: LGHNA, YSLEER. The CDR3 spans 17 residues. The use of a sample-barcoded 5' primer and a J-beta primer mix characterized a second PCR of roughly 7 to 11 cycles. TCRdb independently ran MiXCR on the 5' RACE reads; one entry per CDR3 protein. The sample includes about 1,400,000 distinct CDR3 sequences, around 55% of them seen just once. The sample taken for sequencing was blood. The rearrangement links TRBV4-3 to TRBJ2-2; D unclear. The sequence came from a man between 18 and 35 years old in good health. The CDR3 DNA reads TGCGCCAGCAGCCAAGAGAAGGATACCTCGAACACCGGGGAGCTGTTTTTT. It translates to CASSQEKDTSNTGELFF.